The T cell receptor (beta chain) under discussion was sequenced for a study of shared clonotypes between healthy human individuals. Germline assignment: CDR1 SGDLS and CDR2 YYNGEE. CDR3 length: 20 residues. The junction had 17 bases not matched to a gene; V was cut back by 5 bases and J by 2 bases. Sequenced by immunoSEQ multiplex PCR; TCRdb stores in-frame clones only, minus some. Here the sample spans under 2.5 million clones, under 95% being singletons. The TCR sequence derives from a young man in good health. Some clones in this sample may be carry-over from other donors' samples. J is TRBJ2-7 and V is TRBV9; 15 bases align to TRBD2. Specimen: naive CD4+ T cells from PBMCs. Subset here: CD45RA+ positively selected. The CDR3 DNA is TGTGCCAGCAGTCGTACCCCAGGACTAGCGGGAGGGTATAAAGCCTACGAGCAGTACTTC. Protein: CASSRTPGLAGGYKAYEQYF.